Presented here are 22 T cell receptor beta chains from one specimen sequenced in a study of neurological immune-mediated disorders. MiXCR, run by TCRdb on the 5' RACE reads, gives a single entry per CDR3 protein. The data show about 53,000 distinct CDR3 sequences, with under 4.5% seen just once and 2.5% to 4% held by the top ten. The sample was PBMCs. Source of these receptors: a woman aged 25 to 39 with multiple sclerosis.

Of note for this clonotype: This sequence may be a read error, since a much larger clone differs from it by one base. Because the CDR3 is missing its conserved closing phenylalanine or tryptophan, this is likely a read error. The chain combines TRBV3-1 with TRBJ1-3, with unresolved D. From germline, CDR1 is LGHDT and CDR2 YNNKEL (reference sequence). This CDR3 region has 12 residues. The V gene lost 5 bases and the J gene lost 4 bases, with 6 bases spanning the gap. The CDR3 DNA follows: TGTGCCAGCAGCGCCGGCGGAAACACCATATATTAT. The encoded protein is CASSAGGNTIYY.

In its sample, this clonotype was seen many times. The chain joins TRBV6-5 to TRBJ1-1; 8 bases fit TRBD1. Per germline, CDR1 MNHEY and CDR2 SVGAGI. The CDR3 totals 12 residues. Trimming cost V 6 bases and J 10 bases; bases outside gene matches: 7. The CDR3 here is CASSRQGPAAFF. In nucleotides, the CDR3 is TGTGCCAGCAGCCGACAGGGGCCTGCAGCTTTCTTT.

This clonotype was counted many times. The chain carries TRBV5-1 and TRBJ1-6, with a tentative D call TRBD1 (6 bases). Germline CDR1 SGHRS, CDR2 YFSETQ. The CDR3 sequence is 15 residues long. V was shortened by 0 bases and J by 10 bases, with 14 bases between the two germline ends. Here the CDR3 DNA reads TGCGCCAGCAGCTTGGCCACAGGGTCGGGATCACCCCTCCACTTT. This sequence encodes CASSLATGSGSPLHF.

There are many counts of this clonotype. The chain has TRBV5-1 and TRBJ2-3, with 10 bases lining up with TRBD2. Germline values: CDR1 SGHRS, CDR2 YFSETQ. The CDR3 has 17 residues. V lost 3 bases, J lost 0 bases, and 7 bases stayed unmatched. The CDR3 sequence: CASSYYIAGGSTDTQYF. The CDR3 nucleotides are TGCGCCAGCAGCTATTACATAGCGGGGGGCAGCACAGATACGCAGTATTTT.

This clonotype was observed at least ten times. The rearrangement joins TRBV6-6 to TRBJ2-7; TRBD2 matches at 8 bases. Trimming cost V 8 bases and J 4 bases; bases outside gene matches: 4. The CDR3 runs 12 residues. Germline-derived CDR1 and CDR2 are MNHNY and SVGAGI (reference sequence). CDR3 residues: CASGRGEYEQYF. The CDR3 DNA reads TGTGCCAGCGGGCGGGGGGAGTACGAGCAGTACTTC.

This clonotype was seen at least ten times. The chain employs TRBV5-1 and TRBJ2-1; D uncertain. Trimming took off 0 bases at V and 8 bases at J, with 15 bases between the two ends. Germline-derived CDR1 and CDR2 are SGHRS and YFSETQ. The CDR3 length is 15 residues. This chain's CDR3 is CASSLAPSWADEQFF. The CDR3 DNA is TGCGCCAGCAGCTTGGCTCCTAGTTGGGCGGATGAGCAGTTCTTC.

This clonotype was recorded at least ten times. The chain employs TRBV7-8 and TRBJ1-1; perhaps TRBD1 as D (5 bases). Trimming removed 6 bases at V and 1 base at J, with 12 bases between. The germline CDR1 and CDR2 sequences are SGHVS and FQNEAQ. The CDR3 has 14 residues. The DNA of the CDR3 is TGTGCCAGCAGGGGGACCTTGGAGAACACTGAAGCTTTCTTT. Protein: CASRGTLENTEAFF.

This clonotype was detected ten times or more. This chain links TRBV20-1 with TRBJ2-5, with TRBD2 matching 13 bases. The germline gives CDR1 DFQATT, CDR2 SNEGSKA (reference sequence). With V trimmed by 0 bases and J by 3 bases, 1 base remained unmatched. The CDR3 spans 15 residues. This chain's CDR3 is CSARDGTSGKETQYF. CDR3 bases: TGCAGTGCTAGAGATGGGACTAGCGGGAAAGAGACCCAGTACTTC.

This clonotype was seen repeatedly, ten times or more. The chain combines TRBV5-1 with TRBJ2-1; tentative D call: TRBD2 (6 bases). The germline V gene encodes CDR1 SGHRS and CDR2 YFSETQ. The CDR3 loop spans 14 amino acids. Trimming stripped 4 bases from V and 7 bases from J, with 15 bases between. The CDR3 spells CASSIRLESNEQFF. The CDR3 DNA sequence: TGCGCCAGCAGCATTAGACTAGAGTCGAATGAGCAGTTCTTC.

In its sample, this clonotype was seen many times. J is TRBJ2-6 and V is TRBV10-3; 9 bases fit TRBD1. From germline, CDR1 is ENHRY and CDR2 SYGVKD. CDR3 length: 17 residues. The trim removed 4 bases at V and 2 bases at J, leaving 6 bases unmatched. CDR3 amino acids: CAISVGTGRPGANVLTF. CDR3 in DNA: TGTGCCATCAGTGTCGGGACAGGGCGCCCTGGGGCCAACGTCCTGACTTTC.

This clonotype occurred many times. This rearrangement joins TRBV29-1 to TRBJ1-1; D is possibly TRBD1 (6 bases). The V end was cut by 5 bases, the J end by 2 bases, with 12 bases between. From germline, CDR1 is SQVTM and CDR2 ANQGSEA. This CDR3 comprises 13 residues. The CDR3 region is CSVKGGINTEAFF. The CDR3 DNA is TGCAGCGTTAAAGGGGGGATTAACACTGAAGCTTTCTTT.

By sample fraction, this clonotype is medium-sized. V is TRBV3-1 and J is TRBJ2-7; no reliable D call. Trimming pared 1 base from V and 6 bases from J, leaving 7 bases between. CDR1 and CDR2 (germline): LGHDT, YNNKEL (reference sequence). The CDR3 has 12 amino acids. CDR3 residues: CASSQGRSEQYF. The CDR3 DNA reads as TGTGCCAGCAGCCAAGGTCGCAGCGAGCAGTACTTC.

This clonotype appeared many times. The chain combines TRBV29-1 with TRBJ2-7; D call uncertain. Germline V gene sequence: CDR1 SQVTM, CDR2 ANQGSEA. V lost 5 bases to trimming and J lost 6 bases, with 17 bases between them. This CDR3 is 13 amino acids long. The CDR3 reads CSVPDGWGSEQYF. In nucleotides, the CDR3 is TGCAGCGTTCCCGACGGATGGGGAAGCGAGCAGTACTTC.

This clonotype was seen repeatedly, ten times or more. The chain combines TRBV6-6 with TRBJ2-7; 10 nucleotides align to TRBD2. CDR1 MNHNY and CDR2 SVGAGI come from the germline V gene (reference sequence). The CDR3 contains 15 residues. V was clipped by 6 bases and J by 2 bases; unmatched bases: 7. The CDR3 DNA is TGTGCCAGCAGCGCTCCTAGCGGGGGCACCTACGAGCAGTACTTC. It is translated as CASSAPSGGTYEQYF.

The chain has TRBV4-1 and TRBJ1-1, with D perhaps TRBD1 (5 bases). Between the trimmed V and J ends, which lost 1 base and 4 bases, there was a span of 13 bases. The CDR3 has 15 amino acids. The germline gives CDR1 MGHRA, CDR2 YSYEKL. CDR3 in DNA: TGCGCCAGCAGCCAAGTCCCGGCCGGGGCCACTGAAGCTTTCTTT. As protein: CASSQVPAGATEAFF.

This clonotype turned up a few times. The V gene is TRBV7-2, the J gene TRBJ2-3, with 9 bases lining up with TRBD2. V gave up 2 bases and J gave up 0 bases; unmatched junction bases: 12. CDR1 and CDR2 (germline): SGHTA, FQGNSA. The CDR3 runs to 19 residues. The CDR3 loop is CASSLYPLGSGRSTDTQYF. CDR3 nucleotide sequence: TGTGCCAGCAGCTTATACCCCCTGGGAAGCGGGAGGAGCACAGATACGCAGTATTTT.

This clonotype was counted ten times or more. The chain links TRBV6-6 to TRBJ2-5; D is uncertain. The CDR3 has 12 amino acids. Germline CDR1 reads MNHNY; CDR2 reads SVGAGI (reference sequence). V was cut by 6 bases and J by 5 bases, with 10 bases left in between. CDR3 protein: CASREAVETQYF. DNA for the CDR3: TGTGCCAGCAGGGAAGCTGTTGAGACCCAGTACTTC.

On this clonotype: A much larger clone differs by one base, so this may be a read error. The chain combines TRBV10-3 with TRBJ1-1; a weak D match, TRBD1 (5 bases). Trimming removed 5 bases at V and 0 bases at J, with 10 bases between. Germline V lookup: CDR1 ENHRY, CDR2 SYGVKD. The CDR3 consists of 14 residues. The CDR3 sequence is CAISQGTLNTEAFF. The CDR3 DNA reads TGTGCCATCAGTCAGGGAACGCTGAACACTGAAGCTTTCTTT.

This clonotype was detected ten times or more. This sequence joins TRBV5-1 and TRBJ1-4; D is unclear. V lost 4 bases to trimming and J lost 7 bases, with 8 bases between them. From germline, CDR1 is SGHRS and CDR2 YFSETQ. This CDR3 has 12 amino acids. The CDR3 here is CASSDGGEKLFF. CDR3 nucleotides: TGCGCCAGCAGCGACGGAGGTGAAAAACTGTTTTTT. The whole variable domain, remainder taken from reference TRBV5-1 and TRBJ1-4, is KAGVTQTPRYLIKTRGQQVTLSCSPISGHRSVSWYQQTPGQGLQFLFEYFSETQRNKGNFPGRFSGRQFSNSRSEMNVSTLELGDSALYLCASSDGGEKLFFGSGTQLSVL.

Ten or more counts support this clonotype. This chain joins TRBV28 and TRBJ1-4; TRBD1 might be the D (6 bases). Germline CDR1 is MDHEN and CDR2 is SYDVKM. Deletions cut 5 bases from V and 10 bases from J, with 11 bases between. This CDR3 contains 12 residues. The CDR3 protein is CASSPPRGKLFF. CDR3 nucleotides: TGTGCCAGCAGTCCCCCCAGGGGAAAACTGTTTTTT.

This clonotype was seen many times. V and J are TRBV5-1 and TRBJ2-1; 9 bases match TRBD2. The CDR3 has 15 residues. Germline trimming cut 4 bases from V and 3 bases from J; bases unmatched to any gene: 5. Germline values: CDR1 SGHRS, CDR2 YFSETQ. The CDR3 sequence is CASSRASGNYNEQFF. The CDR3 region has the DNA TGCGCCAGCAGCCGTGCTAGCGGGAACTACAATGAGCAGTTCTTC.

This clonotype appeared many times. The CDR3 coding sequence is TGCAGTGCTACAGGGGGAGGCAGGGTGGGCTACACCTTC. Its translation is CSATGGGRVGYTF. The genes are TRBV20-1 and TRBJ1-2, with 7 bases lining up with TRBD1. The CDR3 loop spans 13 amino acids. Germline values: CDR1 DFQATT, CDR2 SNEGSKA (reference sequence). Unmatched junction bases numbered 10, after V lost 4 bases and J lost 8 bases.